The 24 T cell receptor beta chains below were found in one sample sequenced in a study of CD8+ T cells in alopecia areata. Extracted RNA was reverse transcribed into cDNA, the sequencing template. TCRdb's copy holds only in-frame clones and misses some; the assay was immunoSEQ multiplex PCR. This table holds 30,000 to 35,000 clones, around 60% found once. Sequencing input: NKG2D-high CD8+ T cells sorted from blood. These receptors originate from a human donor with alopecia areata.

The chain couples TRBV7-9 to TRBJ2-6, with D perhaps matching TRBD1 (5 bases). The germline CDR1 and CDR2 sequences are SEHNR and FQNEAQ (reference sequence). Trimming pared 4 bases from V and 4 bases from J, leaving 11 bases between. This CDR3 contains 15 residues. In DNA form, the CDR3 reads TGTGCCAGCAGCTCCAGGGTTGCCGGGGCCAACGTCCTGACTTTC. It is translated as CASSSRVAGANVLTF.

This clone was observed a few times. This chain joins TRBV7-9 and TRBJ1-3, with 10 bases identical to TRBD1. CDR1 and CDR2 (germline): SEHNR, FQNEAQ (reference sequence). This CDR3 is 15 amino acids long. The junction had 4 bases not matched to a gene; V was cut back by 5 bases and J by 3 bases. CDR3 DNA sequence: TGTGCCAGCAGCCAGGGACAGGGGATTGGAAACACCATATATTTT. It translates to CASSQGQGIGNTIYF.

This clone was counted between two and nine times. The DNA of the CDR3 is TGTGCCAGTAGACTAGCGGAAAGCTCCTACAATGAGCAGTTCTTC. Translating gives CASRLAESSYNEQFF. This chain joins TRBV19 and TRBJ2-1; TRBD2 aligns across 8 bases. The CDR3 is 15 amino acids. Trimming at V came to 6 bases and at J to 0 bases, leaving 4 bases not matched to a gene. CDR1 is LNHDA and CDR2 is SQIVND in the germline V gene (reference sequence). The variable domain in full, completed from reference TRBV19 and TRBJ2-1, reads DGGITQSPKYLFRKEGQNVTLSCEQNLNHDAMYWYRQDPGQGLRLIYYSQIVNDFQKGDIAEGYSVSREKKESFPLTVTSAQKNPTAFYLCASRLAESSYNEQFFGPGTRLTVL.

The V call is TRBV28, the J call TRBJ2-7, with 9 bases lining up with TRBD2. There are 14 residues in the CDR3. In germline, CDR1 is MDHEN, CDR2 SYDVKM. Trimming took 2 bases from V and 3 from J; bases not matched to a gene: 2. CDR3 in DNA: TGTGCCAGCAGTTTACCAGCGGGAGGCTACGAGCAGTACTTC. Translation: CASSLPAGGYEQYF.

The rearrangement uses TRBV4-3 and TRBJ2-7; unclear D gene. V was pared by 0 bases and J by 5 bases, with 8 bases between. Germline V gives CDR1 LGHNA, CDR2 YSLEER. CDR3 length: 13 residues. The CDR3 nucleotides are TGCGCCAGCAGCCAAGAAGGGTGGGACGAGCAGTACTTC. Protein: CASSQEGWDEQYF.

The rearrangement uses TRBV4-1 and TRBJ2-2; D possibly uses TRBD1 or TRBD2 (5 bases each). V was shortened by 4 bases and J by 9 bases, with 18 bases between the two germline ends. Germline CDR1 is MGHRA and CDR2 is YSYEKL. This CDR3 is 15 amino acids long. In DNA form, the CDR3 reads TGCGCCAGCAGCCCAGAAGAGGGTGGGGGACGGGAGCTGTTTTTT. This translates into CASSPEEGGGRELFF.

This clone has only one observation. CDR3 in DNA: TGTGCCAGCAGCATGACACGGAACCCCTACAATGAGCAGTTCTTC. Residues: CASSMTRNPYNEQFF. The chain links TRBV13 to TRBJ2-1; D is undetermined. The CDR3 consists of 15 residues. Trimming removed 5 bases from V and 2 bases from J, with 13 bases in between. Germline V gene data show CDR1 as PRHDT and CDR2 as FYEKMQ (reference sequence).

The chain employs TRBV6-5 and TRBJ1-2, with D unresolved. Per the germline V gene, CDR1 is MNHEY and CDR2 is SVGAGI. This CDR3 contains 16 residues. With 0 bases removed from V and 4 bases from J, the gap between germline ends came to 15 bases. The CDR3 DNA reads as TGTGCCAGCAGTTACTCGAACAGCCTTACCCTCTATGGCTACACCTTC. Protein product: CASSYSNSLTLYGYTF.

V gene TRBV4-3 combines with J gene TRBJ1-2; D is possibly TRBD1 (6 bases). The CDR3 has 14 amino acids. V gave up 3 bases and J gave up 4 bases, with 12 bases separating them. Germline CDR1 and CDR2: LGHNA and YSLEER. The CDR3 nucleotides are TGCGCCAGCAGCCATGACAGGTCCCTCTATGGCTACACCTTC. Its protein product is CASSHDRSLYGYTF.

V is TRBV27 and J is TRBJ1-1; D remains ambiguous. Germline V gene lookup returns CDR1 MNHEY and CDR2 SMNVEV (reference sequence). The CDR3 is 12 residues long. V gave up 8 bases and J gave up 0 bases, with 7 bases separating them. CDR3 region: CASGQMNTEAFF. DNA of the CDR3: TGTGCCAGCGGTCAAATGAACACTGAAGCTTTCTTT.

The chain carries TRBV19 and TRBJ2-1; 14 bases are a match to TRBD2. V lost 5 bases, J lost 7 bases, and 16 bases stayed unmatched. Germline V gene sequence: CDR1 LNHDA, CDR2 SQIVND (reference sequence). The CDR3 has 19 residues. The CDR3 DNA reads TGTGCCAGTAGTCAATTCCATCCGGGACTAGCGGGAGTCCTAAATGAGCAGTTCTTC. Residues: CASSQFHPGLAGVLNEQFF.

This chain links TRBV15 with TRBJ1-5; D might be TRBD1 (6 bases). Germline CDR1 reads LNHNV; CDR2 reads YYDKDF (reference sequence). The CDR3 covers 15 residues. Trimming took off 0 bases at V and 0 bases at J, with 6 bases between the two ends. Here the CDR3 reads CATSREDSSNQPQHF. CDR3 nucleotide sequence: TGTGCCACCAGCAGAGAGGACAGTAGCAATCAGCCCCAGCATTTT.

This clone is categorized as medium-sized. The CDR3 spells CASNPGTNEQFF. As DNA, the CDR3 is TGTGCCAGTAATCCAGGGACCAATGAGCAGTTCTTC. This chain uses TRBV19 with TRBJ2-1; TRBD1 or TRBD2 may be the D gene (5 bases each). Germline assignment: CDR1 LNHDA and CDR2 SQIVND (reference sequence). The germline V and J ends were trimmed by 7 bases and 6 bases, with 10 bases remaining between them. This CDR3 is built from 12 residues.

The chain has TRBV29-1 and TRBJ2-7; D gene unclear. Germline CDR1 is SQVTM and CDR2 is ANQGSEA. This CDR3 is 12 amino acids long. The ends were cut back, 4 bases at V and 2 bases at J, with 9 bases in the middle. Here the CDR3 DNA reads TGCAGCGTTGGTGAAAGCACCTACGAGCAGTACTTC. Translation: CSVGESTYEQYF.

V is TRBV5-1 and J is TRBJ2-7, with D possibly matching TRBD2 (5 bases). Germline V gene lookup returns CDR1 SGHRS and CDR2 YFSETQ. The CDR3 runs to 13 residues. Trimming removed 0 bases at V and 2 bases at J, with 6 bases between. The CDR3 protein is CASSLVGTYEQYF. The CDR3 DNA reads as TGCGCCAGCAGCTTGGTCGGGACCTACGAGCAGTACTTC.

This clone was counted between two and nine times. V is TRBV2 and J is TRBJ2-7; a possible D gene is TRBD1 (6 bases). The CDR3 covers 12 residues. Germline CDR1 reads SNHLY; CDR2 reads FYNNEI. V lost 8 bases and J lost 6, with 14 bases in between. The CDR3: CASRSQGTEQYF. In nucleotides, the CDR3 is TGTGCCAGCCGTTCCCAGGGGACCGAGCAGTACTTC. Based on the CDR3 plus reference TRBV2 and TRBJ2-7, the full variable domain is EPEVTQTPSHQVTQMGQEVILRCVPISNHLYFYWYRQILGQKVEFLVSFYNNEISEKSEIFDDQFSVERPDGSNFTLKIRSTKLEDSAMYFCASRSQGTEQYFGPGTRLTVT.

This chain connects TRBV4-3 to TRBJ2-7; 9 bases match TRBD2. The CDR3 consists of 15 residues. Germline CDR1 LGHNA, CDR2 YSLEER. The V and J ends lost 3 bases and 0 bases, in that order; junction bases with no gene match: 3. CDR3 residues: CASSHSSGASYEQYF. In DNA form, the CDR3 reads TGCGCCAGCAGCCACTCTAGCGGGGCCTCCTACGAGCAGTACTTC.

The chain couples TRBV27 to TRBJ1-4; tentatively, D is TRBD1 (5 bases). Germline loops: CDR1 MNHEY, CDR2 SMNVEV (reference sequence). V was shortened by 4 bases and J by 8 bases, with 14 bases between the two germline ends. The CDR3 is 14 residues long. CDR3 protein: CASSYARGREKLFF. DNA for the CDR3: TGTGCCAGCAGTTATGCCCGGGGCCGGGAAAAACTGTTTTTT.

This clone occurred a few times. The J gene is TRBJ1-1, the V gene TRBV29-1; TRBD1 agrees at 7 bases. The CDR3 is 16 amino acids. Trimming cost V 6 bases and J 0 bases; bases outside gene matches: 13. Germline V gives CDR1 SQVTM, CDR2 ANQGSEA. Here the CDR3 DNA reads TGCAGCGTGGACCACCGGGGACAGAACATGAACACTGAAGCTTTCTTT. As protein: CSVDHRGQNMNTEAFF. The variable domain in full, with the rest retrieved from reference TRBV29-1 and TRBJ1-1, is SAVISQKPSRDICQRGTSLTIQCQVDSQVTMMFWYRQQPGQSLTLIATANQGSEATYESGFVIDKFPISRPNLTFSTLTVSNMSPEDSSIYLCSVDHRGQNMNTEAFFGQGTRLTVV.

The gene calls are TRBV21-1 and TRBJ2-5. TRBV21-1 is listed as a pseudogene. The CDR3 length is 11 residues. In DNA, the CDR3 is TGTGCCCACATGGGGGAAGAGACCCAGTACTTC. Translating it yields CAHMGEETQYF.

The chain combines TRBV5-4 with TRBJ1-1; 8 positions agree with TRBD1. J was trimmed by 1 base and V by 4 bases; bases with no gene match: 3. The CDR3 is 14 residues long. The germline gives CDR1 SGHNT, CDR2 YYREEE (reference sequence). Here the CDR3 reads CASSLGQANTEAFF. In DNA, the CDR3 is TGTGCCAGCAGCCTGGGACAGGCGAACACTGAAGCTTTCTTT.

CDR3 amino acids: CASSPGGGGQYF. Written as DNA, the CDR3 is TGTGCCAGCAGCCCGGGCGGAGGGGGGCAGTACTTC. This sequence joins TRBV9 and TRBJ2-7; the D gene could be TRBD1 or TRBD2 (6 bases each). The CDR3 extends over 12 amino acids. CDR1 and CDR2 (germline): SGDLS, YYNGEE. Trimming pared 4 bases from V and 9 bases from J, leaving 14 bases between.

The CDR3 loop reads CASTPTDTQYF. The CDR3 coding sequence is TGTGCCAGCACTCCCACAGATACGCAGTATTTT. The chain links TRBV27 to TRBJ2-3; D not resolved. This CDR3 contains 11 residues. Germline loops: CDR1 MNHEY, CDR2 SMNVEV (reference sequence). V dropped 7 bases and J dropped 2 bases, with 4 bases sitting between them.

This chain uses TRBV4-2 with TRBJ1-1; 10 bases are a match to TRBD1. The V and J ends lost 0 bases and 0 bases, in that order; junction bases with no gene match: 4. CDR3 length: 17 residues. Germline values: CDR1 LGHNA, CDR2 YNFKEQ. The CDR3 protein is CASSQDPGQGMNTEAFF. The CDR3 bases are TGTGCCAGCAGCCAAGACCCGGGACAGGGGATGAACACTGAAGCTTTCTTT.